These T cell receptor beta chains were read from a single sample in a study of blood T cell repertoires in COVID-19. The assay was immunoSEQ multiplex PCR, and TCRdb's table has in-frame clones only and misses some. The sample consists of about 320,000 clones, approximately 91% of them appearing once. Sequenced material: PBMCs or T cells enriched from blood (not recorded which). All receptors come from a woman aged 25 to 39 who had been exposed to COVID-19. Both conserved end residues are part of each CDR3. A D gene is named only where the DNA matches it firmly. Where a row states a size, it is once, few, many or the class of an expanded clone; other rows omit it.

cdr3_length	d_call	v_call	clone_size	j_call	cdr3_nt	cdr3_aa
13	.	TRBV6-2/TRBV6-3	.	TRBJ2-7	TGTGCCAGCAGTTACGCGGGGCCCTACGAGCAGTACTTC	CASSYAGPYEQYF
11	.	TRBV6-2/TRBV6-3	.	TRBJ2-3	TGTGCCAGCAGTTACTACTCCTTCTCGTATTTT	CASSYYSFSYF
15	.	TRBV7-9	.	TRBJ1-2	TGTGCCAGCAGCAGTATAGACAGTTCAAGTCATGGCTACACCTTC	CASSSIDSSSHGYTF
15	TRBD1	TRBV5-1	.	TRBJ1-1	TGCGCCAGCAGCCCCGGACAGGGACGGAACACTGAAGCTTTCTTT	CASSPGQGRNTEAFF
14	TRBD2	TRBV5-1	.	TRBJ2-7	TGCGCCAGCTCTGATTTGCGGGGGGCCTACGAGCAGTACTTC	CASSDLRGAYEQYF
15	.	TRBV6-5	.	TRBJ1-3	TGTGCCAGCAGGACCCAGGGTTCCCCTGGAAACACCATATATTTT	CASRTQGSPGNTIYF
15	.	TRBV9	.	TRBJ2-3	TGTGCCAGCAGCGTAGGGCCTCTTAGCACAGATACGCAGTATTTT	CASSVGPLSTDTQYF
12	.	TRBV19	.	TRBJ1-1	TGTGCCGTGGACAGCCCATACACTGAAGCTTTCTTT	CAVDSPYTEAFF
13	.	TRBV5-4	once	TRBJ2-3	TGTGCCAGCAGCTTGGGGCGCACAGATACGCAGTATTTT	CASSLGRTDTQYF
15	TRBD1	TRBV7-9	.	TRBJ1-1	TGTGCCAGCAGCTTAATGGGGACAGGAGGCACTGAAGCTTTCTTT	CASSLMGTGGTEAFF
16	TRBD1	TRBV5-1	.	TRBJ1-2	TGCGCCAGCAGCGAGGGACAGGGACAATCGGCCTATGGCTACACCTTC	CASSEGQGQSAYGYTF
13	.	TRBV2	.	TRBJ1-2	TGTGCCAGCAGTCCTAGGAGGGTGGATGGCTACACCTTC	CASSPRRVDGYTF
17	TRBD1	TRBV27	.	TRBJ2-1	TGTGCCAGCAGTTCCCGACAGGGGTCCCGATCCTACAATGAGCAGTTCTTC	CASSSRQGSRSYNEQFF
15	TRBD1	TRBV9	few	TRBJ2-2	TGTGCCAGCAGCCCCGGGACAGGGGGCAACGGGGAGCTGTTTTTT	CASSPGTGGNGELFF
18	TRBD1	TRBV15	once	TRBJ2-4	TGTGCCACCAGCAGAGTCCGGACCTCGGAAGGGGGCTGGGGCATTCAGTACTTC	CATSRVRTSEGGWGIQYF
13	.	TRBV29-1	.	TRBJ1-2	TGCAGCGTTGAAGTCAGGGCGAACTATGGCTACACCTTC	CSVEVRANYGYTF
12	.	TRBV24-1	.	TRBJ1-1	TGTGCCACCAGTGATTACGGCACTGAAGCTTTCTTT	CATSDYGTEAFF
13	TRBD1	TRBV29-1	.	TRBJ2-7	TGCAGCGTTGCCGGGACAGGGTACGACGAGCAGTACTTC	CSVAGTGYDEQYF
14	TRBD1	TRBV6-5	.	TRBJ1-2	TGTGCCAGCAGTTCCGGGACAGGGTACCGGGGCTACACCTTC	CASSSGTGYRGYTF
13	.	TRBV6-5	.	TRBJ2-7	TGTGCCAGCAGTTACGGCAGTGACTACGAGCAGTACTTC	CASSYGSDYEQYF
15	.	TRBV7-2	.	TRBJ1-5	TGTGCCAGCAGCCCCACAGGGATCGGCAATCAGCCCCAGCATTTT	CASSPTGIGNQPQHF
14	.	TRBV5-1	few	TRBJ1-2	TGCGCCAGCAGCTTGGATCCCACTAACTATGGCTACACCTTC	CASSLDPTNYGYTF
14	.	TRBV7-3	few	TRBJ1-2	TGTGCCAGCAGCTTGACCCCAACAGATTATGGCTACACCTTC	CASSLTPTDYGYTF
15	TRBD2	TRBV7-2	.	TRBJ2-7	TGTGCCAGCAGCTTAGCGGGGGGGACCTCCTACGAGCAGTACTTC	CASSLAGGTSYEQYF
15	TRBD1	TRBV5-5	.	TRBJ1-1	TGTGCCAGCAGCTTTCCTGACAGGGTCAACACTGAAGCTTTCTTT	CASSFPDRVNTEAFF
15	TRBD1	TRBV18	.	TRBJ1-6	TGTGCCAGCTCACCGTCTCAGGGGGGTGGTTCACCCCTCCACTTT	CASSPSQGGGSPLHF
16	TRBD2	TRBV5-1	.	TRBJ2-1	TGCGCCAGCAGCCCCGGATGGGGGGGTGGGTACAATGAGCAGTTCTTC	CASSPGWGGGYNEQFF
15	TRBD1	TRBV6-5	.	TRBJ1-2	TGTGCCAGCAGCCCCGCTCCGGGACAGGGCCATGGCTACACCTTC	CASSPAPGQGHGYTF
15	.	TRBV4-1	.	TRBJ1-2	TGCGCCAGCAGCCAAGATTTAGGAGGCGGCTATGGCTACACCTTC	CASSQDLGGGYGYTF
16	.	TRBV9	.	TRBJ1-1	TGTGCCAGCAGCGCGACGCTACAGGCCCTGAACACTGAAGCTTTCTTT	CASSATLQALNTEAFF
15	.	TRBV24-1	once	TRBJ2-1	TGTGCCACCAGTGGGCGGGGGCCCGGAGGGAATGAGCAGTTCTTC	CATSGRGPGGNEQFF
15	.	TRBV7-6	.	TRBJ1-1	TGTGCCAGCAGCTTAGCTGGGCAGGGGCGGACTGAAGCTTTCTTT	CASSLAGQGRTEAFF
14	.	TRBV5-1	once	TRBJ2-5	TGCGCCAGCAGCTTGGACAGGGTTCAAGAGACCCAGTACTTC	CASSLDRVQETQYF
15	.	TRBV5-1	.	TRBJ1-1	TGCGCCAGCAGCCTCATGACAGGATTGAACACTGAAGCTTTCTTT	CASSLMTGLNTEAFF
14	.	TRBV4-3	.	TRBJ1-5	TGCGCCAGCAGCCACCGGGTAAGCAATCAGCCCCAGCATTTT	CASSHRVSNQPQHF
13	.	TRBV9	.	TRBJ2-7	TGTGCCAGCAGCTCTGGACAAGGCTACGAGCAGTACTTC	CASSSGQGYEQYF
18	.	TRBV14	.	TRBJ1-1	TGTGCCAGCAGCCAATTTCGGTCGATAAAGGGAGGGGACACTGAAGCTTTCTTT	CASSQFRSIKGGDTEAFF
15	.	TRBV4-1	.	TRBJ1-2	TGCGCCAGCAGCAACTGGGACAACTCAAACTATGGCTACACCTTC	CASSNWDNSNYGYTF
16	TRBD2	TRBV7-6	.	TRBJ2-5	TGTGCCAGCAGACTTGGGGGGGGACCGGCGGAAGAGACCCAGTACTTC	CASRLGGGPAEETQYF
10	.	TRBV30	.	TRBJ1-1	TGTGCCTGGAGTCGGACTGAAGCTTTCTTT	CAWSRTEAFF
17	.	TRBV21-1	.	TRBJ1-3	TGTGCCAGCAGCAAAGGGGGACAGGGGCCCTCTGGAAACACCATATATTTT	CASSKGGQGPSGNTIYF
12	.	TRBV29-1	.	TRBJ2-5	TGCAGCGACCTACGGGGGTCAGAGACCCAGTACTTC	CSDLRGSETQYF
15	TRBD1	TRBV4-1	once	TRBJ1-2	TGCGCCAGCAGCCTTGGACAGGAAACTAACTATGGCTACACCTTC	CASSLGQETNYGYTF